This T cell receptor beta chain was recorded in a study of blood T cell repertoires in COVID-19. The overall study: Acute and convalescent COVID-19 specimens originated in the United States, Italy and Spain.

This CDR3 is 18 amino acids long. V dropped 4 bases and J dropped 3; count of bases not matched to a gene: 10. From germline, CDR1 is ENHRY and CDR2 SYGVKD. Original data processing: Estimation of nucleated cell counts was performed using reference gene primer amplification. The method was immunoSEQ multiplex PCR; TCRdb's version includes in-frame clones alone and lacks a portion of them. Clone size and the V and J calls come from that table; the DNA yielded D and trimming. The sample includes roughly 250,000 clones, roughly 90% seen only once; the top ten take approximately 2.2%. This TCR derives from a woman in her forties who had recovered from COVID-19. Input material: peripheral blood. V and J are TRBV10-3 and TRBJ2-3, with TRBD2 matching over 13 bases. The CDR3 is CAISGPLAGGPGTDTQYF. CDR3 coding DNA: TGTGCCATCAGTGGGCCACTAGCGGGGGGGCCGGGGACAGATACGCAGTATTTT.